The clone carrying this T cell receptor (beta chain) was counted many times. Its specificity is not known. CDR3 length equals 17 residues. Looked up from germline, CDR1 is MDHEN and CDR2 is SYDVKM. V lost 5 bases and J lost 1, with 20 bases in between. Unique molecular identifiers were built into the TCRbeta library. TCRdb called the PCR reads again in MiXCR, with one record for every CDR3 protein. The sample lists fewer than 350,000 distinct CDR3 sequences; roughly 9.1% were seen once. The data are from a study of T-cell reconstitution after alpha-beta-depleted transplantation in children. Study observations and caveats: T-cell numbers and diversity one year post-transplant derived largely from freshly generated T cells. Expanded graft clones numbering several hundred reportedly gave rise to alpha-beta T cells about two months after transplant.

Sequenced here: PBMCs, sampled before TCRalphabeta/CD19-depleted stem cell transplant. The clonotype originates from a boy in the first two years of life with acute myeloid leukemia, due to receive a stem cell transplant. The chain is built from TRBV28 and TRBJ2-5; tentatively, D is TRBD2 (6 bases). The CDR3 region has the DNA TGTGCCAGCAGTCCCCCCTATTCGGCTAGCGTCCAAGAGACCCAGTACTTC. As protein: CASSPPYSASVQETQYF.